Listed below are T cell receptor beta chains from one sample, sequenced in a study of blood T cell repertoires in COVID-19. The data were produced by immunoSEQ multiplex PCR, yet TCRdb's version contains in-frame clones alone and is incomplete. The table has some 87,000 clones, 85% seen once; the top ten hold over 9.5%. What was sequenced was peripheral blood. The receptors here all came from an older woman with active or convalescent COVID-19. The CDR3 runs from the conserved cysteine through the conserved F or W. D genes are given only for firm matches. The listing skips clone size in some rows; elsewhere it reads once, few, many or a size class.

J gene: TRBJ2-1; D gene: TRBD1; V gene: TRBV5-1; clone size: NA; CDR3 DNA: TGCGCCAGCAGCTTTGGGGGATACAGGGGAAACAATGAGCAGTTCTTC; CDR3 protein: CASSFGGYRGNNEQFF
J gene: TRBJ2-2; D gene: NA; V gene: TRBV9; clone size: NA; CDR3 DNA: TGTGCCAGCAGAACCGGGACTAACACCGGGGAGCTGTTTTTT; CDR3 protein: CASRTGTNTGELFF
J gene: TRBJ2-1; D gene: TRBD2; V gene: TRBV7-9; clone size: NA; CDR3 DNA: TGTGCCAGCAGCCGCGGGGGGGAGCAGTTCTTC; CDR3 protein: CASSRGGEQFF
J gene: TRBJ1-3; D gene: NA; V gene: TRBV5-4; clone size: NA; CDR3 DNA: TGTGCCAGCAGCAGGGGCTCTGGAAACACCATATATTTT; CDR3 protein: CASSRGSGNTIYF
J gene: TRBJ2-3; D gene: TRBD2; V gene: TRBV7-2; clone size: NA; CDR3 DNA: TGTGCCAGCAGCTTTCAGCGGGGGCGCGGGGATACGCAGTATTTT; CDR3 protein: CASSFQRGRGDTQYF
J gene: TRBJ2-7; D gene: NA; V gene: TRBV5-1; clone size: NA; CDR3 DNA: TGCGCCAGCAGCGGGACTGGACCCTACGAGCAGTACTTC; CDR3 protein: CASSGTGPYEQYF
J gene: TRBJ1-2; D gene: TRBD1; V gene: TRBV2; clone size: NA; CDR3 DNA: TGTGCCAGCAGGCTATCCGGGACAGCTGCTATAAGCTACACCTTC; CDR3 protein: CASRLSGTAAISYTF
J gene: TRBJ1-1; D gene: NA; V gene: TRBV27; clone size: NA; CDR3 DNA: TGTGCCAGCGCAGGACACTCGAACACTGAAGCTTTCTTT; CDR3 protein: CASAGHSNTEAFF
J gene: TRBJ2-2; D gene: NA; V gene: TRBV29-1; clone size: NA; CDR3 DNA: TGCAGCGTTGTTGACACTCCGAACACCGGGGAGCTGTTTTTT; CDR3 protein: CSVVDTPNTGELFF
J gene: TRBJ2-1; D gene: TRBD2; V gene: TRBV25-1; clone size: NA; CDR3 DNA: TGTGCCAGCAGTGCGCCGGCCTGGGCGGGGGATGAGCAGTTCTTC; CDR3 protein: CASSAPAWAGDEQFF
J gene: TRBJ2-7; D gene: NA; V gene: TRBV5-1; clone size: NA; CDR3 DNA: TGCGCCAGCAGCTTGGGACAGATTAACGGCGAGCAGTACTTC; CDR3 protein: CASSLGQINGEQYF
J gene: TRBJ2-2; D gene: NA; V gene: TRBV7-2; clone size: NA; CDR3 DNA: TGTGCCACGAAGGGAGGCTCGACGAACACCGGGGAGCTGTTTTTT; CDR3 protein: CATKGGSTNTGELFF
J gene: TRBJ2-5; D gene: NA; V gene: TRBV6-2/TRBV6-3; clone size: once; CDR3 DNA: TGTGCCAGCAGTTCTTCCGGGACACTAACGTGGACCCAGTACTTC; CDR3 protein: CASSSSGTLTWTQYF
J gene: TRBJ2-7; D gene: NA; V gene: TRBV21-1; clone size: NA; CDR3 DNA: TGTGCCAGCAGCAGTCCGAGGGACAGGGGCTACGAGCAGTACTTC; CDR3 protein: CASSSPRDRGYEQYF
J gene: TRBJ2-7; D gene: TRBD1; V gene: TRBV11-2; clone size: once; CDR3 DNA: TGTGCCAGCAGCTTAATGGAGACAGGGGTCTACGAGCAGTACTTC; CDR3 protein: CASSLMETGVYEQYF
J gene: TRBJ2-1; D gene: TRBD2; V gene: TRBV9; clone size: NA; CDR3 DNA: TGTGCCAGCAGCGTCGGACTAGCTGGGGGTGAGCAGTTCTTC; CDR3 protein: CASSVGLAGGEQFF
J gene: TRBJ1-2; D gene: NA; V gene: TRBV12-3/TRBV12-4; clone size: NA; CDR3 DNA: TGTGCCAGCAGTTTAGCGGGGGCCTATGGCTACACCTTC; CDR3 protein: CASSLAGAYGYTF
J gene: TRBJ2-1; D gene: TRBD2; V gene: TRBV5-4; clone size: NA; CDR3 DNA: TGTGCCAGCATCAGAAGCGGGGGGGGCGGGGATGAGCAGTTCTTC; CDR3 protein: CASIRSGGGGDEQFF
J gene: TRBJ1-1; D gene: NA; V gene: TRBV6-2/TRBV6-3; clone size: NA; CDR3 DNA: TGTGCCAGCAGTTACCAGGCCCTCTTGGGAGCTGAAGCTTTCTTT; CDR3 protein: CASSYQALLGAEAFF
J gene: TRBJ2-7; D gene: NA; V gene: TRBV28; clone size: NA; CDR3 DNA: TGTGCCAGCAGTTTGCGGCAAGGCGAGCAGTACTTC; CDR3 protein: CASSLRQGEQYF
J gene: TRBJ2-7; D gene: NA; V gene: TRBV10-3; clone size: NA; CDR3 DNA: TGTGCCATCAGTTCAGGCGGAGACCAGGGATACGAGCAGTACTTC; CDR3 protein: CAISSGGDQGYEQYF
J gene: TRBJ1-1; D gene: NA; V gene: TRBV6-2/TRBV6-3; clone size: NA; CDR3 DNA: TGTGCCAGCAGTTTTGTACAGGACACTGAAGCTTTCTTT; CDR3 protein: CASSFVQDTEAFF
J gene: TRBJ2-7; D gene: NA; V gene: TRBV18; clone size: NA; CDR3 DNA: TGTGCCAGCTCACCACAAGTCTTCGGGCAGGGGGGTTCCTACGAGCAGTACTTC; CDR3 protein: CASSPQVFGQGGSYEQYF
J gene: TRBJ1-2; D gene: NA; V gene: TRBV19; clone size: NA; CDR3 DNA: TGTGCCAGTAGTAAACGGCTAGACTATGGCTACACCTTC; CDR3 protein: CASSKRLDYGYTF
J gene: TRBJ1-1; D gene: NA; V gene: TRBV18; clone size: NA; CDR3 DNA: TGTGCCAGCTCCCATGGGAGGGACACTGAAGCTTTCTTT; CDR3 protein: CASSHGRDTEAFF
J gene: TRBJ2-4; D gene: NA; V gene: TRBV18; clone size: NA; CDR3 DNA: TGTGCCAGCTCACCCTCTCGGGGAGTTCTAGCCAAAAACATTCAGTACTTC; CDR3 protein: CASSPSRGVLAKNIQYF
J gene: TRBJ2-5; D gene: TRBD2; V gene: TRBV4-2; clone size: once; CDR3 DNA: TGTGCCAGCAGCCAAGTCTCGCGGGGGGGCCATGAGACCCAGTACTTC; CDR3 protein: CASSQVSRGGHETQYF
J gene: TRBJ2-1; D gene: TRBD2; V gene: TRBV5-6; clone size: NA; CDR3 DNA: TGTGCCAGCAGCTCCCTCGGGGCGGGGGGGAGTCTCTTC; CDR3 protein: CASSSLGAGGSLF
J gene: TRBJ2-3; D gene: NA; V gene: TRBV28; clone size: NA; CDR3 DNA: TGTGCCAGCATCGCGGGTGGACTGAGCACAGATACGCAGTATTTT; CDR3 protein: CASIAGGLSTDTQYF